Below are 26 T cell receptor beta chains sequenced from a single sample in a study of cytomegalovirus exposure and HLA in healthy donors. The primer mix had 60 Vbeta and 13 Jbeta primers. The method was immunoSEQ multiplex PCR; TCRdb's version includes in-frame clones alone and lacks a portion of them. The data show about 150,000 clones, 65% to 85% seen once. The sequencing sample was made of PBMCs. Receptors were obtained from a woman aged 40 to 50 in good health and CMV-seropositive.

This chain connects TRBV27 to TRBJ1-2, with 7 bases identical to TRBD1. The V gene end was trimmed by 6 bases and the J gene end by 2 bases; junction bases not matched to a gene: 0. Germline CDR1 MNHEY, CDR2 SMNVEV (reference sequence). The CDR3 consists of 12 residues. Written as DNA, the CDR3 is TGTGCCAGCAGGGACAGGAACTATGGCTACACCTTC. Translation gives CASRDRNYGYTF.

The chain links TRBV28 to TRBJ2-3, with D maybe TRBD1 (5 bases). V lost 5 bases and J 0 bases, leaving 12 bases between the germline ends. The CDR3 loop spans 15 amino acids. The V gene's germline CDR1 is MDHEN and CDR2 SYDVKM. The CDR3 loop is CASSLDTPSTDTQYF. CDR3 nucleotides: TGTGCCAGCAGTCTGGACACCCCTAGCACAGATACGCAGTATTTT. Variable domain in full (rest from reference TRBV28 and TRBJ2-3): DVKVTQSSRYLVKRTGEKVFLECVQDMDHENMFWYRQDPGLGLRLIYFSYDVKMKEKGDIPEGYSVSREKKERFSLILESASTNQTSMYLCASSLDTPSTDTQYFGPGTRLTVL.

V is TRBV27 and J is TRBJ1-1; TRBD1 is a possible D gene (5 bases). The V gene's germline CDR1 is MNHEY and CDR2 SMNVEV (reference sequence). V was pared by 6 bases and J by 5 bases, with 16 bases between. The CDR3 has 14 residues. CDR3 nucleotides: TGTGCCAGCAGCCCCGACAGACGGTGGACTGAAGCTTTCTTT. This translates into CASSPDRRWTEAFF.

This chain links TRBV7-9 with TRBJ2-7; TRBD1 matches at 10 bases. With V trimmed by 6 bases and J by 3 bases, 14 bases remained unmatched. Germline CDR1 and CDR2: SEHNR and FQNEAQ (reference sequence). The CDR3 sequence is 17 residues long. The CDR3 loop reads CASSTPGTGAVNYEQYF. The CDR3, as DNA: TGTGCCAGCAGTACTCCCGGGACAGGGGCTGTAAACTACGAGCAGTACTTC.

As for this clone: Compared with germline, one end of the junction differs, possibly owing to a read error. V usage is TRBV7-9 and J usage is TRBJ1-1; D not resolved. The CDR3 loop spans 11 amino acids. Germline assignment: CDR1 SEHNR and CDR2 FQNEAQ (reference sequence). The CDR3 region is CSSSLYTEAFF. The CDR3 region has the DNA TGTTCCAGCAGCCTTTACACTGAAGCTTTCTTT.

The genes are TRBV7-2 and TRBJ2-3; D gene unclear. CDR1 SGHTA and CDR2 FQGNSA come from the germline V gene. There are 12 residues in the CDR3. V was cut by 2 bases and J by 5 bases, with 5 bases left in between. Here the CDR3 reads CASSLLRDTQYF. The CDR3 nucleotides read TGTGCCAGCAGCTTACTAAGAGATACGCAGTATTTT.

This chain joins TRBV4-1 and TRBJ2-5, with D perhaps matching TRBD1 (6 bases). V was shortened by 4 bases and J by 3 bases, with 12 bases between the two germline ends. This CDR3 has 14 residues. Germline CDR1 reads MGHRA; CDR2 reads YSYEKL. CDR3 residues: CASSLFSGEETQYF. The CDR3 DNA sequence: TGCGCCAGCAGCCTCTTTTCAGGGGAAGAGACCCAGTACTTC.

V and J are TRBV4-2 and TRBJ1-2; TRBD1 is a possible D gene (5 bases). CDR1 and CDR2 from the germline V gene are LGHNA and YNFKEQ. Trimming removed 5 bases at V and 2 bases at J, with 15 bases between. The length of the CDR3 is 15 residues. CDR3 amino acids: CASSSASKGNYGYTF. The CDR3 region has the DNA TGTGCCAGCAGCTCGGCAAGTAAGGGGAACTATGGCTACACCTTC.

This chain's CDR3 is CASSFSGLAGPLGDTQYF. In nucleotides, the CDR3 is TGTGCCAGCAGTTTTTCCGGACTAGCGGGCCCCCTGGGGGATACGCAGTATTTT. The chain joins TRBV27 to TRBJ2-3, with 11 nucleotides matching TRBD2. The germline V gene encodes CDR1 MNHEY and CDR2 SMNVEV (reference sequence). The CDR3 loop spans 18 amino acids. V was clipped by 3 bases and J by 6 bases; unmatched bases: 14.

The V call is TRBV7-9, the J call TRBJ2-5; TRBD2 agrees at 12 bases. Trimming removed 5 bases from V and 1 base from J; junction bases left unmatched: 5. The CDR3 is made up of 16 amino acids. CDR1 is SEHNR, CDR2 FQNEAQ, per germline (reference sequence). The chain's CDR3 is CASSPGLAGAQETQYF. For the CDR3, the DNA is TGTGCCAGCAGCCCGGGACTAGCGGGCGCCCAAGAGACCCAGTACTTC.

In regard to this clone: The germline gene is not matched at one end of the junction; a read error may be the cause. V gene TRBV7-7 combines with J gene TRBJ2-1; 9 bases match TRBD2. The CDR3 is 14 residues long. Germline CDR1 and CDR2: SSHAT and FNYEAQ (reference sequence). CDR3 sequence: CASSLVAGANEQFF. CDR3 sequence (DNA): TGTGCTAGCAGCTTAGTAGCGGGGGCTAATGAGCAGTTCTTC. Filled out from reference TRBV7-7 and TRBJ2-1, the complete variable domain reads GAGVSQSPRYKVTKRGQDVTLRCDPISSHATLYWYQQALGQGPEFLTYFNYEAQPDKSGLPSDRFSAERPEGSISTLTIQRTEQRDSAMYRCASSLVAGANEQFFGPGTRLTVL.

This clone was detected once. This chain links TRBV6-1 with TRBJ2-3; 7 bases fit TRBD2. Losses at the gene ends were 2 bases for V and 7 bases for J; bases not matched to a gene: 15. CDR1 MNHNS and CDR2 SASEGT come from the germline V gene. CDR3 length: 17 residues. The DNA for the CDR3 is TGTGCCAGCAGTGAAACGAATCGGGCTAGCGGTGCCTATACGCAGTATTTT. This codes for CASSETNRASGAYTQYF.

This chain uses TRBV10-3 with TRBJ1-2; the D gene is possibly TRBD1 (5 bases). Germline V gene lookup returns CDR1 ENHRY and CDR2 SYGVKD. Trimming removed 6 bases from V and 3 bases from J, with 14 bases in between. There are 14 residues in the CDR3. The CDR3 DNA follows: TGTGCCATCAGCGGATGGGGGGGGGACTATGGCTACACCTTC. It encodes CAISGWGGDYGYTF.

The chain is built from TRBV7-3 and TRBJ1-1; 8 nucleotides align to TRBD1. CDR3 size: 15 residues. Losses at the gene ends were 5 bases for V and 4 bases for J; bases not matched to a gene: 9. CDR1 SGHTA and CDR2 FQGTGA come from the germline V gene. DNA for the CDR3: TGTGCCAGCAGCGAAACAGGGGGGCTTAGCACTGAAGCTTTCTTT. It specifies CASSETGGLSTEAFF. The full variable domain, in which reference TRBV7-3 and TRBJ1-1 provide the parts outside the CDR3, is GAGVSQTPSNKVTEKGKYVELRCDPISGHTALYWYRQSLGQGPEFLIYFQGTGAADDSGLPNDRFFAVRPEGSVSTLKIQRTERGDSAVYLCASSETGGLSTEAFFGQGTRLTVV.

This chain uses TRBV5-6 with TRBJ1-1; D might be TRBD1 (5 bases). The CDR3 has 14 residues. V lost 1 base to trimming and J lost 3 bases, with 10 bases between them. Germline V gene data show CDR1 as SGHDT and CDR2 as YYEEEE. The CDR3, as DNA: TGTGCCAGCAGCTTGCTGGGGGGGTACACTGAAGCTTTCTTT. It codes for CASSLLGGYTEAFF.

V and J are TRBV5-4 and TRBJ2-1; 11 nucleotides agree with TRBD2. Germline CDR1 SGHNT, CDR2 YYREEE (reference sequence). This CDR3 region has 13 residues. The ends lost 4 bases at V and 9 bases at J; junction bases unmatched: 3. The CDR3 bases are TGTGCCAGCAGCGGGACTAGCGGCCCTGAGCAGTTCTTC. Amino acid sequence: CASSGTSGPEQFF.

V usage is TRBV27 and J usage is TRBJ2-3; TRBD2 aligns across 9 bases. Losses at the gene ends were 4 bases for V and 2 bases for J; bases not matched to a gene: 7. The CDR3 covers 16 residues. Germline lookup yields CDR1 MNHEY and CDR2 SMNVEV (reference sequence). In nucleotides, the CDR3 is TGTGCCAGCAGTTCCCCGACTAGCGGCTTCACAGATACGCAGTATTTT. Amino acid sequence: CASSSPTSGFTDTQYF.

The rearrangement links TRBV29-1 to TRBJ2-1; a possible D gene is TRBD2 (6 bases). The ends were cut back, 7 bases at V and 4 bases at J, with 8 bases in the middle. CDR3 length equals 11 residues. Looked up from germline, CDR1 is SQVTM and CDR2 is ANQGSEA. The CDR3: CSAGEYNEQFF. The CDR3 DNA sequence: TGCAGCGCGGGGGAATACAATGAGCAGTTCTTC.

The chain recombines TRBV27 with TRBJ2-5; tentative D call: TRBD1 (6 bases). Trimming removed 4 bases at V and 4 bases at J, with 10 bases between. Germline-derived CDR1 and CDR2 are MNHEY and SMNVEV (reference sequence). The CDR3 has 13 residues. The CDR3 DNA is TGTGCCAGCAGTTGGGGCAGGGGAGAGACCCAGTACTTC. This gives the protein CASSWGRGETQYF.

The CDR3 DNA follows: TGCGCCAGCAGCTTGGCTCCCCACGAGCAGTACTTC. The encoded protein is CASSLAPHEQYF. The V call is TRBV5-1, the J call TRBJ2-7; unclear D gene. This CDR3 contains 12 residues. Germline CDR1 SGHRS, CDR2 YFSETQ. With 0 bases removed from V and 5 bases from J, the gap between germline ends came to 6 bases.

The chain joins TRBV27 to TRBJ1-5; the D is unclear. The ends were cut back, 6 bases at V and 9 bases at J, with 12 bases in the middle. In germline, CDR1 is MNHEY, CDR2 SMNVEV (reference sequence). This CDR3 spans 12 amino acids. CDR3 protein: CASSPWGGPQHF. CDR3 DNA sequence: TGTGCCAGCAGCCCGTGGGGAGGGCCCCAGCATTTT.

The rearrangement links TRBV28 to TRBJ2-5; D is perhaps TRBD1 (5 bases). Trimming took 1 base from V and 4 from J, leaving 13 bases between them. Germline loops: CDR1 MDHEN, CDR2 SYDVKM. There are 15 residues in the CDR3. The CDR3 region is CASSLSAGFTETQYF. Written as DNA, the CDR3 is TGTGCCAGCAGTTTATCGGCAGGGTTTACAGAGACCCAGTACTTC.

The chain uses TRBV7-3 and TRBJ2-5, with 7 bases aligning to TRBD2. The V gene's germline CDR1 is SGHTA and CDR2 FQGTGA. The V and J ends lost 5 bases and 2 bases, in that order; junction bases with no gene match: 8. This CDR3 has 15 residues. In DNA, the CDR3 is TGTGCCAGCAGCGTAAGCGGGACTAAACAAGAGACCCAGTACTTC. As protein: CASSVSGTKQETQYF.

This chain joins TRBV5-4 and TRBJ1-1; a weak D match, TRBD1 (5 bases). V gave up 4 bases and J gave up 1 base, with 14 bases separating them. This CDR3 contains 15 residues. The germline V gene encodes CDR1 SGHNT and CDR2 YYREEE (reference sequence). The CDR3 is CASSAGGWGNTEAFF. The CDR3 bases are TGTGCCAGCAGCGCGGGGGGTTGGGGGAACACTGAAGCTTTCTTT.

This chain uses TRBV5-6 with TRBJ2-5; TRBD2 matches at 14 bases. J gave up 4 bases and V 4 bases, and 6 bases lay outside the gene matches. Germline lookup yields CDR1 SGHDT and CDR2 YYEEEE. The CDR3 sequence is 16 residues long. The CDR3 sequence: CASSKGLAGAAETQYF. CDR3 nucleotide sequence: TGTGCCAGCAGCAAGGGACTAGCGGGAGCGGCAGAGACCCAGTACTTC.

This rearrangement joins TRBV7-2 to TRBJ2-2, with TRBD2 identical over 7 bases. The CDR3 has 15 amino acids. Germline trimming cut 4 bases from V and 5 bases from J; bases unmatched to any gene: 7. Germline CDR1 reads SGHTA; CDR2 reads FQGNSA. The CDR3 reads CASSSLVGGTGELFF. For the CDR3, the DNA is TGTGCCAGCAGCTCCCTGGTCGGGGGGACCGGGGAGCTGTTTTTT.